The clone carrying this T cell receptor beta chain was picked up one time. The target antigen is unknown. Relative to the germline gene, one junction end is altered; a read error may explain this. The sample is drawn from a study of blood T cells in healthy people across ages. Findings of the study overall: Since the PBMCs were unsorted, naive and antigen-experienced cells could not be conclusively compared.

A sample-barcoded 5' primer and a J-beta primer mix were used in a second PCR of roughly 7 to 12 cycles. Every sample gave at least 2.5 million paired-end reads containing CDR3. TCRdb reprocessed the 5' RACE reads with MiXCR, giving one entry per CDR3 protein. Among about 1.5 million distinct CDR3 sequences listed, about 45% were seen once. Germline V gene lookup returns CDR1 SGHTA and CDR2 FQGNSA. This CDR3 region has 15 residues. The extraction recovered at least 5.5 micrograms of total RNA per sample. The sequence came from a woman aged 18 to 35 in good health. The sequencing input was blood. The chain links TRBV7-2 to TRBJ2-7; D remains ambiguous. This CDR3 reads CASSLKDLSSYERYF. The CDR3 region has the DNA TGTGCCAGCAGCTTAAAGGACCTGAGCTCCTACGAGCGGTACTTC.